This T cell receptor beta chain was recorded in a study of blood T cells in healthy people across ages. Germline trimming cut 0 bases from V and 10 bases from J; bases unmatched to any gene: 12. This CDR3 is 16 amino acids long. Per the germline V gene, CDR1 is DFQATT and CDR2 is SNEGSKA (reference sequence). Together with a sample-barcoded 5' primer, a J-beta primer mix was included in a second PCR lasting roughly 6 to 12 cycles. TCRdb redid the calling of the 5' RACE reads with MiXCR, one entry per CDR3 protein. The sample includes about 1.4 million distinct CDR3 sequences, approximately 59% seen only once; the top ten take about 6.7%. Study-wide findings and caveats: Naive T cell percentage strongly correlated with TCR beta diversity.

The study drew donors from healthy Caucasian individuals in Russia aged about 6 to 90. Approximately 9.4 milliliters was the volume of peripheral blood drawn from each donor. Extraction yielded at least 6 micrograms of total RNA per sample. On this clonotype itself: Its specificity is unknown. A much larger clone sits a single nucleotide away, making a read error possible.

This sequence originates from a young man in good health. The specimen sequenced was blood. The gene calls are TRBV20-1 and TRBJ2-1, with 10 bases identical to TRBD2. Written as DNA, the CDR3 is TGCAGTGCTAGAGAGGTCCTAGCGGGGGACTCCTACGAGCAGTTCTTC. Protein sequence: CSAREVLAGDSYEQFF.